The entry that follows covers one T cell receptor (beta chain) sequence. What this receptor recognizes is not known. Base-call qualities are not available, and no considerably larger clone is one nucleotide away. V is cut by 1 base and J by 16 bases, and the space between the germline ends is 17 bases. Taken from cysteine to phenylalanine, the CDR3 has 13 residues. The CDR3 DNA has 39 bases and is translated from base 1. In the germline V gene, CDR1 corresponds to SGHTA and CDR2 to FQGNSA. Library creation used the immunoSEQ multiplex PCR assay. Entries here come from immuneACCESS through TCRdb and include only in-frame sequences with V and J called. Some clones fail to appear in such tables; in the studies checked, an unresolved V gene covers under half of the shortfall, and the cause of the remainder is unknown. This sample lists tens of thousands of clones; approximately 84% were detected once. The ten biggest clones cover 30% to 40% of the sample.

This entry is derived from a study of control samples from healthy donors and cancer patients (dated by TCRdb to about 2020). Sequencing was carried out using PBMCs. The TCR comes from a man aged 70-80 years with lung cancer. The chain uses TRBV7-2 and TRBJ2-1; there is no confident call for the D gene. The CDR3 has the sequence CASSLEVARAHFF. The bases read TGTGCCAGCAGCTTAGAAGTAGCCCGGGCCCACTTCTTC. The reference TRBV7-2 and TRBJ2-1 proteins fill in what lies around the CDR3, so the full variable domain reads GAGVSQSPSNKVTEKGKDVELRCDPISGHTALYWYRQSLGQGLEFLIYFQGNSAPDKSGLPSDRFSAERTGGSVSTLTIQRTQQEDSAVYLCASSLEVARAHFFGPGTRLTVL.